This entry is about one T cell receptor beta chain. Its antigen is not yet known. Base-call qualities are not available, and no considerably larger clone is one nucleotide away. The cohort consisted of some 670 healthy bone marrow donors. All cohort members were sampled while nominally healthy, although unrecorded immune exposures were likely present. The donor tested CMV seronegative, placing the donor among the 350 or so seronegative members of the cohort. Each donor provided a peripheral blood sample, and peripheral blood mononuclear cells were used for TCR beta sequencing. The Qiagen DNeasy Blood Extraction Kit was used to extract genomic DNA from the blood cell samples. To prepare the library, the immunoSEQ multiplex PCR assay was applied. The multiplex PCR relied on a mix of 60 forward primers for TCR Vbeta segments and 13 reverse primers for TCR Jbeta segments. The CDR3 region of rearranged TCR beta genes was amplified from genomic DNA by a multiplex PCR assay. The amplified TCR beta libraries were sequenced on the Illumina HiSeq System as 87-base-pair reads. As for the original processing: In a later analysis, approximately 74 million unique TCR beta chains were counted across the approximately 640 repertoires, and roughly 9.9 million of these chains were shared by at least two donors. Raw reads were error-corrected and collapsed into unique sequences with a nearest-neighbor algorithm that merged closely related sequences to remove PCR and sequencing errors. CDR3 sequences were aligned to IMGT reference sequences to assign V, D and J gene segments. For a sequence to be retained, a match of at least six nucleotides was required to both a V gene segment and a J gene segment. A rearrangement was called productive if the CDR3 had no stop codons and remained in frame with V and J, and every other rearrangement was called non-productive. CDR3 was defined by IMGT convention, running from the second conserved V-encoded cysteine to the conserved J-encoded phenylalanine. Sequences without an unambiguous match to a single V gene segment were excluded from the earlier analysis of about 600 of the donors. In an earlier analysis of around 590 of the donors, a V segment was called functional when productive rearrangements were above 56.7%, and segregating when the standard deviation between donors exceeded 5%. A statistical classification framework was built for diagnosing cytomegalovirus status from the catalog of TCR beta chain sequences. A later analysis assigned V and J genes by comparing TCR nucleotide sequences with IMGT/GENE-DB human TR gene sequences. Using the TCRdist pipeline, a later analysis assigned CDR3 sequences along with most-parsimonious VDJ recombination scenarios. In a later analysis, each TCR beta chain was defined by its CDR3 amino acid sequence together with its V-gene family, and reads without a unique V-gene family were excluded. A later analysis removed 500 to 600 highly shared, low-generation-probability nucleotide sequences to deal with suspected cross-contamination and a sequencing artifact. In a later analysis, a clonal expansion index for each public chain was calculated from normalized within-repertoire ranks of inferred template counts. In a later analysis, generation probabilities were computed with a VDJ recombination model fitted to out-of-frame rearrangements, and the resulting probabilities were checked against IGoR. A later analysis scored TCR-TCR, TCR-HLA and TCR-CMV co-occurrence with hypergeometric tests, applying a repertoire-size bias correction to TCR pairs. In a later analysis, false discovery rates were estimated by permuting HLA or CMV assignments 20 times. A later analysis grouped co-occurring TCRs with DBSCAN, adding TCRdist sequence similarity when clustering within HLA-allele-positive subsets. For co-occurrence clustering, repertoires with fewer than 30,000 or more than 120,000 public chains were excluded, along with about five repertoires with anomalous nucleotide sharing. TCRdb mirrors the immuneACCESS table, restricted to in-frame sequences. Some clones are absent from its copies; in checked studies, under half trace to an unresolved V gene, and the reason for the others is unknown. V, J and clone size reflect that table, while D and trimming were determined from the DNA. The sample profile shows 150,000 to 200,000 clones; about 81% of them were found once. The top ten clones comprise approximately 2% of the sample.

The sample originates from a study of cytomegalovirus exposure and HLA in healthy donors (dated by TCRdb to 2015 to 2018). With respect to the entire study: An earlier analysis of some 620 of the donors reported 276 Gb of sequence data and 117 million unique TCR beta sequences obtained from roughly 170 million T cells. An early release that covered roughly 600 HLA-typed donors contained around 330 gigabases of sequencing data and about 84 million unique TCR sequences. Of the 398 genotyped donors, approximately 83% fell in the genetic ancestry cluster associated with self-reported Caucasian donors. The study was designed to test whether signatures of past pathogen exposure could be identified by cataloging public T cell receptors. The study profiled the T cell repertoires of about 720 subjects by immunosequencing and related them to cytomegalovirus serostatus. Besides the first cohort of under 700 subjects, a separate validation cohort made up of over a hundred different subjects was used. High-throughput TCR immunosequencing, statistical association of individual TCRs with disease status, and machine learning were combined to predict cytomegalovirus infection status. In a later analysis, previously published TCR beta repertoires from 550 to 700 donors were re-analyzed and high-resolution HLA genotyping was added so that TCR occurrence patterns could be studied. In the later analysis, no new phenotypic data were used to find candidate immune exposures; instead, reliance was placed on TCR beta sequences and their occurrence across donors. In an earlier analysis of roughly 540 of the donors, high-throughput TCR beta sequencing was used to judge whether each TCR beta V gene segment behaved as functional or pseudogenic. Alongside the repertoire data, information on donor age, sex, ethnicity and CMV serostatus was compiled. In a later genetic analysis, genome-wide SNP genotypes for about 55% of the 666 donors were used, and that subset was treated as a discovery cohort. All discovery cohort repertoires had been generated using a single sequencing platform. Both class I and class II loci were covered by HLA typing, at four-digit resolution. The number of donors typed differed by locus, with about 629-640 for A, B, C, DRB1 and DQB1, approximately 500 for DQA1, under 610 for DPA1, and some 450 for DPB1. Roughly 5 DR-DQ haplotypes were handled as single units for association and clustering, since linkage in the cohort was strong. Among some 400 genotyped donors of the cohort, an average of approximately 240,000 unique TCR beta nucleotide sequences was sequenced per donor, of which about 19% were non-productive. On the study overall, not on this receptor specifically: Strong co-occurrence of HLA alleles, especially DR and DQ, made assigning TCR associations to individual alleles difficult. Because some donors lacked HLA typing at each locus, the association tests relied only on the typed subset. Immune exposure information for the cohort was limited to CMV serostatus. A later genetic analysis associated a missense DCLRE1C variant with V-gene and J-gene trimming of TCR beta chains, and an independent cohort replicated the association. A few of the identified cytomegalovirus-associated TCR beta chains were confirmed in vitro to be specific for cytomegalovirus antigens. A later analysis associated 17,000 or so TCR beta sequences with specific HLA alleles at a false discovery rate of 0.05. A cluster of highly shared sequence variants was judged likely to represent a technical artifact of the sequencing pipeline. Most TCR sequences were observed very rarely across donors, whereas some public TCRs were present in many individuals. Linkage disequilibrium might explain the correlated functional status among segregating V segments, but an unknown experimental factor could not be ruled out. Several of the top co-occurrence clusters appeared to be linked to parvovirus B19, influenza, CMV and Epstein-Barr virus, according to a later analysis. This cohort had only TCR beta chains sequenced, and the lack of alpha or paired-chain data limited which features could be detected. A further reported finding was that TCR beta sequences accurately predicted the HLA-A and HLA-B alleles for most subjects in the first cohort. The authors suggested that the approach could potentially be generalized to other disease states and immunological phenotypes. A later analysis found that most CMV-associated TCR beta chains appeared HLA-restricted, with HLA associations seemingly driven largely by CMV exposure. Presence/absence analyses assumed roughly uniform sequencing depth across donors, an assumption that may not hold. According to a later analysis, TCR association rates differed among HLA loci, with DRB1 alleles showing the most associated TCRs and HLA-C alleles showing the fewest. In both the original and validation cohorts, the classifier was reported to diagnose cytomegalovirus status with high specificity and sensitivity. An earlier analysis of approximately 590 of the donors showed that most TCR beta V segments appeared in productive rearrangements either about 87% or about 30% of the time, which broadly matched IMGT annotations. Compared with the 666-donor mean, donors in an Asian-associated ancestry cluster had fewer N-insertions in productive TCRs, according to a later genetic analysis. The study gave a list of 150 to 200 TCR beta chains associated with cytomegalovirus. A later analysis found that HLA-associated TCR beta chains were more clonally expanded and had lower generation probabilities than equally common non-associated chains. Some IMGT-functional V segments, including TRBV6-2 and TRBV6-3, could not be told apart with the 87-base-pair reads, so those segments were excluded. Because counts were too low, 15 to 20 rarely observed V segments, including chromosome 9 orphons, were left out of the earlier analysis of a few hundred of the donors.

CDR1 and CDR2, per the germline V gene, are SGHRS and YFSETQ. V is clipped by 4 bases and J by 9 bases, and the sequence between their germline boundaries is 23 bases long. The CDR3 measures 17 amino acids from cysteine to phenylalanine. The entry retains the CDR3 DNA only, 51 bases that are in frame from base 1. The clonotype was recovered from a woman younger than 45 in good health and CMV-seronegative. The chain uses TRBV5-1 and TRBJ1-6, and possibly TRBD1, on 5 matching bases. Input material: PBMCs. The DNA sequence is TGCGCCAGCAGCCGGGGGGATGGGGGAGCCGGGAGTTCACCCCTCCACTTT. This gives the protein CASSRGDGGAGSSPLHF. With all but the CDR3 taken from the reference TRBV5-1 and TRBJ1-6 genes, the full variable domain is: KAGVTQTPRYLIKTRGQQVTLSCSPISGHRSVSWYQQTPGQGLQFLFEYFSETQRNKGNFPGRFSGRQFSNSRSEMNVSTLELGDSALYLCASSRGDGGAGSSPLHFGNGTRLTVT.